Listed here is a single TCR beta chain. This record comes from a study of blood T cell repertoires in COVID-19. The germline CDR1 and CDR2 sequences are MDHEN and SYDVKM. This CDR3 spans 14 amino acids. Trimming at V came to 11 bases and at J to 4 bases, leaving 7 bases not matched to a gene. The assay was immunoSEQ multiplex PCR, and TCRdb's table has in-frame clones only and misses some. The sample includes 300,000 to 400,000 clones, roughly 90% of them seen just once. Sequences were obtained from PBMCs or T cells enriched from blood (not recorded which). The TCR comes from a man in his 60s who had recovered from COVID-19. The chain has TRBV28 and TRBJ2-1, with 11 bases matching TRBD2. The CDR3 reads CAAGSSGRYNEQFF. CDR3 in DNA: TGTGCCGCGGGGTCTAGCGGGAGGTACAATGAGCAGTTCTTC.